The rows below give T cell receptor beta chains drawn from one sample of a study of lymphopenia after photon versus proton radiotherapy. Repertoires were generated with immunoSEQ multiplex PCR, while TCRdb's copy carries only in-frame clones and drops some. Of roughly 38,000 clones in the sample, around 90% were seen once. The material sequenced was peripheral blood, taken from a patient treated with photon-based radiotherapy. Source of these receptors: a man aged 55 to 70 with cholangiocarcinoma. Each CDR3 is given with its conserved first and last residue. The order of the fields is J gene, V gene, D gene, clone size, CDR3 protein, CDR3 DNA. The D gene is left open where the match is weak. Clone size is stated in some rows and not others, as once, few, many or a class when expanded.

TRBJ2-7 TRBV7-2 NA NA CASSLTQSSYEQYF TGTGCCAGCAGCTTAACACAGTCCTCCTACGAGCAGTACTTC
TRBJ2-2 TRBV4-1 NA NA CASSQEGEGGELFF TGCGCCAGCAGCCAAGAGGGAGAGGGCGGGGAGCTGTTTTTT
TRBJ2-3 TRBV9 NA NA CASSPGHPSTDTQYF TGTGCCAGCAGCCCCGGACACCCTAGCACAGATACGCAGTATTTT
TRBJ2-2 TRBV6-1 NA NA CASSQGITGELFF TGTGCCAGCAGCCAGGGGATCACCGGGGAGCTGTTTTTT
TRBJ2-1 TRBV10-3 TRBD1 NA CAISESTGGSYNEQFF TGTGCCATCAGTGAGTCGACAGGGGGCTCCTACAATGAGCAGTTCTTC
TRBJ2-3 TRBV9 NA once CASSPLALRPDTQYF TGTGCCAGCAGCCCCCTGGCGCTACGACCAGATACGCAGTATTTT
TRBJ2-7 TRBV7-2 TRBD1 NA CASSLPGQGFLYF TGTGCCAGCAGCTTGCCGGGACAGGGGTTCCTCTACTTC
TRBJ2-1 TRBV2 TRBD1 few CASSALDRVPFF TGTGCCAGCAGTGCCCTGGACAGGGTCCCGTTCTTC
TRBJ2-5 TRBV28 NA NA CASSRNFRETQYF TGTGCCAGCAGCCGAAACTTCCGGGAGACCCAGTACTTC
TRBJ2-4 TRBV5-6 TRBD1 NA CASSYGQGLRLAYF TGTGCCAGCAGTTACGGACAGGGTTTGAGGTTGGCGTACTTC
TRBJ2-7 TRBV5-5 NA NA CASSPRGEYEQYF TGTGCCAGCAGCCCCAGGGGGGAGTACGAGCAGTACTTC
TRBJ2-3 TRBV5-5 NA NA CASSRSTDTQYF TGTGCCAGCAGTCGTAGCACAGATACGCAGTATTTT
TRBJ1-4 TRBV21-1 NA once CASSKNREGADEKLFF TGTGCCAGCAGCAAAAATAGGGAGGGGGCGGATGAAAAACTGTTTTTT
TRBJ1-1 TRBV19 TRBD1 NA CASSISVWTGNPPGAEAFF TGTGCCAGTAGTATAAGTGTCTGGACAGGAAATCCTCCGGGGGCTGAAGCTTTCTTT
TRBJ2-5 TRBV27 TRBD2 NA CASSFSPGTSGFGPETQYF TGTGCCAGCTCCTTTAGCCCCGGGACTAGCGGCTTCGGCCCAGAGACCCAGTACTTC
TRBJ1-6 TRBV11-2 NA NA CASSSDPNNYSPLHF TGTGCCAGCAGCTCGGACCCCAACAATTATTCACCCCTCCACTTT
TRBJ2-5 TRBV7-9 NA once CASSSGQVQETQYF TGTGCCAGCAGCTCTGGACAAGTCCAAGAGACCCAGTACTTC
TRBJ2-1 TRBV28 NA NA CASTESSYNEQFF TGTGCCAGCACCGAGTCCTCCTACAATGAGCAGTTCTTC